The 4 T cell receptor beta chains below were found in one sample sequenced in a study of cytomegalovirus exposure and HLA in healthy donors. In the PCR, 60 Vbeta and 13 Jbeta primers were used. The protocol was immunoSEQ multiplex PCR, while the TCRdb copy is restricted to in-frame clones and leaves out a portion. The sample lists around 37,000 clones, approximately 80% seen once, with about 11% in the top ten. The specimen was PBMCs. The receptors here all came from a woman under 30 in good health and CMV-seropositive.

V gene TRBV11-1 combines with J gene TRBJ2-2; 9 positions agree with TRBD2. CDR3 length equals 17 residues. With 0 bases clipped from V and 7 bases from J, the junction kept 9 bases outside the gene matches. Germline lookup yields CDR1 SGHAT and CDR2 FQDESV (reference sequence). The CDR3 loop is CASSLAASGTLDGELFF. In nucleotides, the CDR3 is TGTGCCAGCAGCTTAGCGGCTAGCGGGACTCTGGACGGGGAGCTGTTTTTT.

This chain connects TRBV7-2 to TRBJ1-5; the D gene is possibly TRBD1 (6 bases). The CDR3 loop spans 14 amino acids. The V end lost 4 bases, the J end lost 4 bases, and 11 bases lay between the germline ends. In germline, CDR1 is SGHTA, CDR2 FQGNSA. The CDR3 reads CASSYTGKNQPQHF. The CDR3 nucleotides read TGTGCCAGCAGCTACACAGGGAAGAATCAGCCCCAGCATTTT.

This chain uses TRBV7-2 with TRBJ1-2; 8 bases are a match to TRBD1. CDR3 length: 15 amino acids. Trimming cost V 1 base and J 8 bases; bases outside gene matches: 9. The germline gives CDR1 SGHTA, CDR2 FQGNSA. CDR3 sequence reads: CASSLGPGQVGGYTF. CDR3 nucleotides: TGTGCCAGCAGCTTAGGGCCGGGACAGGTGGGGGGCTACACCTTC.

The chain couples TRBV7-9 to TRBJ2-1; 10 bases match TRBD1. This CDR3 spans 16 amino acids. V shed 5 bases, J shed 5 bases, and the junction held 9 bases outside the gene matches. CDR1 is SEHNR, CDR2 FQNEAQ, per germline (reference sequence). The CDR3 region has the DNA TGTGCCAGCAGCCCTAGAACGGGACAGGGGAACAATGAGCAGTTCTTC. Translated: CASSPRTGQGNNEQFF.